The 15 T cell receptor beta chains reported below all come from one sample, sequenced in a study of T cell responses to AZD1222 COVID-19 vaccine. TCRdb's copy holds only in-frame clones and misses some; the assay was immunoSEQ multiplex PCR. The sample lists fewer than 200,000 clones; approximately 90% were seen once. The sample was peripheral blood, taken 28 days after the second AZD1222 dose. Receptors were obtained from an adult who received the AZD1222 COVID-19 vaccine.

The chain uses TRBV7-8 and TRBJ1-3; weak D call: TRBD1 (5 bases). Germline-derived CDR1 and CDR2 are SGHVS and FQNEAQ. The CDR3 consists of 16 residues. Trimming left V 1 base short and J 0 bases short, with 10 bases between. CDR3 nucleotide sequence: TGTGCCAGCAGCTTAGTAGGGGAAGCCTCTGGAAACACCATATATTTT. Residues: CASSLVGEASGNTIYF.

The V gene is TRBV2, the J gene TRBJ1-4; 8 bases align to TRBD1. This CDR3 spans 15 amino acids. V lost 4 bases, J lost 7 bases, and 8 bases stayed unmatched. CDR1 is SNHLY, CDR2 FYNNEI, per germline. This CDR3 is CASSVTQGVGEKLFF. CDR3 sequence (DNA): TGTGCCAGCAGTGTTACACAGGGGGTGGGTGAAAAACTGTTTTTT.

The chain employs TRBV6-5 and TRBJ2-7; tentatively, D is TRBD2 (5 bases). Trimming pared 0 bases from V and 6 bases from J, leaving 9 bases between. Germline CDR1 and CDR2: MNHEY and SVGAGI. CDR3 length: 13 residues. CDR3 loop: CASSYSEVSEQYF. CDR3 in DNA: TGTGCCAGCAGTTACTCGGAGGTTAGCGAGCAGTACTTC.

V is TRBV5-8 and J is TRBJ2-7, with TRBD1 identical over 7 bases. The CDR3 has 18 amino acids. The trim removed 4 bases at V and 0 bases at J, leaving 16 bases unmatched. Per the germline V gene, CDR1 is SGHTS and CDR2 is YDEGEE. The CDR3 DNA reads as TGTGCCAGCAGCCCCCCCCTGCTATGGGACAGATCCTCCTACGAGCAGTACTTC. Translation: CASSPPLLWDRSSYEQYF.

The rearrangement uses TRBV7-2 and TRBJ2-3; 10 bases are shared with TRBD2. The J segment lost 2 bases and the V segment lost 1 base, leaving 3 bases of the junction unmatched. Per the germline V gene, CDR1 is SGHTA and CDR2 is FQGNSA. This CDR3 is built from 16 residues. CDR3 sequence reads: CASSLDSGGTTDTQYF. The CDR3 bases are TGTGCCAGCAGCTTAGATAGCGGGGGGACCACAGATACGCAGTATTTT.

The chain is built from TRBV18 and TRBJ1-1, with D possibly matching TRBD1 (5 bases). Germline assignment: CDR1 KGHSH and CDR2 LQKENI. Trimming removed 3 bases from V and 0 bases from J, with 8 bases in between. The CDR3 totals 14 residues. CDR3 in amino acids: CASSPLGVNTEAFF. CDR3 in DNA: TGTGCCAGCTCACCCTTGGGGGTGAACACTGAAGCTTTCTTT.

This sequence joins TRBV4-2 and TRBJ1-1; D gene ambiguous. The CDR3 totals 15 residues. The germline V gene encodes CDR1 LGHNA and CDR2 YNFKEQ. Trimming removed 0 bases at V and 7 bases at J, with 15 bases between. CDR3 coding DNA: TGTGCCAGCAGCCAAGAGGAGGGTCTCTCCCTTGAAGCTTTCTTT. Protein product: CASSQEEGLSLEAFF.

The CDR3 protein is CASSLAGATNTEAFF. CDR3 coding DNA: TGTGCCAGCAGCTTGGCCGGGGCGACCAACACTGAAGCTTTCTTT. V gene TRBV5-4 combines with J gene TRBJ1-1, with a weak D call TRBD1 (5 bases). In germline, CDR1 is SGHNT, CDR2 YYREEE (reference sequence). This CDR3 is built from 15 residues. Between the trimmed V and J ends, which lost 0 bases and 2 bases, there was a span of 11 bases.

The chain has TRBV21-1 and TRBJ1-3; no check of the table's D call, TRBD1, against the DNA was made. TRBV21-1 is shown as a pseudogene. The CDR3 is made up of 17 amino acids. CDR3 sequence reads: CASSKIQAELFGNTIYF. CDR3 coding DNA: TGTGCCAGCAGCAAAATACAGGCTGAGCTCTTCGGAAACACCATATATTTT.

The chain links TRBV10-3 to TRBJ1-6; D perhaps matches TRBD1 (6 bases). V shed 10 bases and J shed 5 bases, with 9 bases lying between them. The CDR3 has 12 residues. Germline loops: CDR1 ENHRY, CDR2 SYGVKD. CDR3 DNA: TGTGCCACCCGACAGGATAATTCACCCCTCCACTTT. It specifies CATRQDNSPLHF.

This chain uses TRBV6-5 with TRBJ1-1; weak D call: TRBD1 (5 bases). Germline V lookup: CDR1 MNHEY, CDR2 SVGAGI. Trimming shortened V by 8 bases and J by 4 bases, and 17 bases separated the two germline ends. The CDR3 consists of 14 residues. CDR3 sequence reads: CASETAGASTEAFF. The CDR3 DNA sequence: TGTGCCAGCGAGACAGCCGGGGCGAGCACTGAAGCTTTCTTT.

V and J are TRBV4-3 and TRBJ1-4, with D perhaps matching TRBD1 (6 bases). The CDR3 consists of 14 residues. Germline V gene lookup returns CDR1 LGHNA and CDR2 YSLEER. Trimming took 5 bases from V and 6 from J, leaving 13 bases between them. CDR3 sequence reads: CASSFSGDDEKLFF. The CDR3 DNA follows: TGCGCCAGCAGCTTCTCAGGGGATGATGAAAAACTGTTTTTT.

A note on this clone: Distinct nucleotide sequences in the sample also encode this CDR3. The chain uses TRBV12-3 or TRBV12-4 and TRBJ1-2; TRBD1 agrees at 7 bases. The CDR3 is made up of 13 amino acids. V trimming: 4 bases; J trimming: 4 bases; junction bases outside the gene matches: 3. The CDR3 loop reads CASSSTGSYGYTF. The DNA for the CDR3 is TGTGCCAGCAGTTCGACAGGGTCCTATGGCTACACCTTC.

V is TRBV27 and J is TRBJ1-2; D is unclear. The ends were cut back, 2 bases at V and 6 bases at J, with 10 bases in the middle. Germline V lookup: CDR1 MNHEY, CDR2 SMNVEV (reference sequence). The CDR3 length is 13 residues. In DNA form, the CDR3 reads TGTGCCAGCAGTTTAAGTGGGTCCAATGGCTACACCTTC. It encodes CASSLSGSNGYTF.

This sequence joins TRBV12-3 or TRBV12-4 and TRBJ1-4; unclear D gene. This CDR3 comprises 12 residues. V lost 1 base to trimming and J lost 8 bases, with 5 bases between them. The chain's CDR3 is CASSLGKEKLFF. The CDR3 DNA is TGTGCCAGCAGTTTAGGAAAAGAAAAACTGTTTTTT.